A selection of T cell receptor beta chains follows, all from one sample in a study of cytomegalovirus exposure and HLA in healthy donors. The assay was immunoSEQ multiplex PCR, and TCRdb's table has in-frame clones only and misses some. The data contain some 210,000 clones, around 87% of them singletons. The sequenced sample consisted of PBMCs. The origin of the receptors is a man aged 25-45 years in good health and CMV-seronegative. The CDR3 runs from the conserved cysteine through the conserved F or W. A D gene is named only where the DNA matches it firmly. Clone size is stated in some rows and not others, as once, few, many or a class when expanded.

TRBJ1-2 NA TRBV5-1 TRBD1 TGCGCCAGCAGCGGACAGGGGGGGAGGACCAATGGCTACACCTTC CASSGQGGRTNGYTF
TRBJ1-2 NA TRBV27 NA TGTGCCAGCAGTTTCGGAGGAACTAACTATGGCTACACCTTC CASSFGGTNYGYTF
TRBJ1-5 NA TRBV5-5 NA TGTGCCAGCAGCCGGGTCTTCAATCAGCCCCAGCATTTT CASSRVFNQPQHF
TRBJ1-3 NA TRBV7-4 TRBD1 TGTGCCAGCAGCTTAGACAGGGGGGCTGGAAACACCATATATTTT CASSLDRGAGNTIYF
TRBJ2-1 NA TRBV14 TRBD2 TGTGCCAGCAGCCAAGAATTAGCGGGGGGGCCTTACTCCTACAATGAGCAGTTCTTC CASSQELAGGPYSYNEQFF
TRBJ1-3 NA TRBV30 NA TGTGCCTGGAGTGGTACGGGAGGCCGAGGGGACACCATATATTTT CAWSGTGGRGDTIYF
TRBJ2-4 NA TRBV7-6 NA TGTGCCAGCAGCCCCGCGGTCCCAACGGGGACCAAAAACATTCAGTACTTC CASSPAVPTGTKNIQYF
TRBJ1-1 few TRBV10-3 NA TGTGCCATCAGTGAGAGACACCCGAACACTGAAGCTTTCTTT CAISERHPNTEAFF
TRBJ2-3 NA TRBV7-9 TRBD2 TGTGCCAGCAGCCTCTCCCGTAGCGGGGGAGGGGATACGCAGTATTTT CASSLSRSGGGDTQYF
TRBJ1-2 NA TRBV30 TRBD1 TGTGCCTGGGACAGGGTGGTGATGAACTATGGCTACACCTTC CAWDRVVMNYGYTF
TRBJ1-2 NA TRBV18 NA TGTGCCAGCTCACCACCGGCAGGGGATGAGCGCTACACCTTC CASSPPAGDERYTF
TRBJ2-5 NA TRBV18 NA TGTGCCAGCTCAAGGCAGGGGAGCGTAGAGACCCAGTACTTC CASSRQGSVETQYF
TRBJ1-5 NA TRBV18 TRBD1 TGTGCCAGCTCACCACCGACAGGGGTTAATCAGCCCCAGCATTTT CASSPPTGVNQPQHF
TRBJ2-5 NA TRBV5-1 TRBD2 TGCGCCAGCAGCGCGGGGGGAACTAGCGGGAGGGCCGGAGAGACCCAGTACTTC CASSAGGTSGRAGETQYF
TRBJ1-5 NA TRBV28 TRBD1 TGTGCCAGCATCGTAGACAGGGGAGAAAGTCAGCCCCAGCATTTT CASIVDRGESQPQHF
TRBJ2-7 NA TRBV4-1 NA TGCGCCAGCAGCCAAGTAACCCGGGGTGGTGCCCGGATTGGATTCTACGAGCAGTACTTC CASSQVTRGGARIGFYEQYF
TRBJ1-1 NA TRBV7-2 NA TGTGCCAGCAGCTTAGTCGGACAGAGGAACACTGAAGCTTTCTTT CASSLVGQRNTEAFF
TRBJ1-2 NA TRBV5-1 NA TGCGCCAGCAGCCCTCTCAACGGGGAGTACTATGGCTACACCTTC CASSPLNGEYYGYTF
TRBJ2-5 NA TRBV7-8 TRBD1 TGTGCCAGCAGCAAAAGGGACAGGGGTGGGGAAGAGACCCAGTACTTC CASSKRDRGGEETQYF
TRBJ1-1 NA TRBV4-1 NA TGCGCCAGCAGCCAAGATAGGGGAGCGGGGGGAGCTTTCTTT CASSQDRGAGGAFF
TRBJ2-5 NA TRBV27 NA TGTGCCAGCAGTACTGACCGCCGGCAGGGTGGCGAGACCCAGTACTTC CASSTDRRQGGETQYF
TRBJ2-7 NA TRBV5-6 NA TGTGCCAGCAGCTTGGAGTTTTCCGAGGTCTACGAGCAGTACTTC CASSLEFSEVYEQYF
TRBJ1-2 few TRBV19 TRBD1 TGTGCCAGTAGTGTCAGGGGGCGCGACTATGGCTACACCTTC CASSVRGRDYGYTF
TRBJ2-1 NA TRBV7-9 TRBD1 TGTGCCAGCAGACCCGACAGGGGGCCCCGGGAGGGCTCAGGCGATGAGCAGTTCTTC CASRPDRGPREGSGDEQFF